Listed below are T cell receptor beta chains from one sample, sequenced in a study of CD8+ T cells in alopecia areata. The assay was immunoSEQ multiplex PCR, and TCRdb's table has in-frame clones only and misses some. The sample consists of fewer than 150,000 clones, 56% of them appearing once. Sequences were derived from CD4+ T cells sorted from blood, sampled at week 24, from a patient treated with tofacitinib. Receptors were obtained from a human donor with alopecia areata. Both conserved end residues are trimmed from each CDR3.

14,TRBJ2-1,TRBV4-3,ASSQGDRGPYNEQF
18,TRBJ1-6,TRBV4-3,ASSQEAQSLSSSYNSPLH
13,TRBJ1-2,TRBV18,ASSPGTGGNYGYT
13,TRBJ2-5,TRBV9,ASSVSPQIQETQY
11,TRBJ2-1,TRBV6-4,ASSKRGGNEQF
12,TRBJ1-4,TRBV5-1,ASSAGTGDEKLF
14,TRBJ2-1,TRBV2,ASSGTSGGSHNEQF
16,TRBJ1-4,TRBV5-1,ASSRGIYQIATNEKLF
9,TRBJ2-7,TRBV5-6,ASSLAYEQY
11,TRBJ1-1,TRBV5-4,ASSPPGGPEAF
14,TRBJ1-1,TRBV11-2,ATWMGRGRGDTEAF
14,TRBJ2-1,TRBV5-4,ASSPAGAGSYNEQF
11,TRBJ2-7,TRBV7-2,ASSQRGVYEQY
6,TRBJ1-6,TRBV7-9,ATSPLH
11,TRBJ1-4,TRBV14,ASSQVGGDKLF
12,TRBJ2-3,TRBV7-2,ASSLGAGTDTQY
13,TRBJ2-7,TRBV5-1,ASSSGTPFSYEQY
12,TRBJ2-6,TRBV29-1,SVGRGPGANVLT
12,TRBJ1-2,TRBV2,ASKGGRLGYGYT
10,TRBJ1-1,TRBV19,ASILKRGEAF
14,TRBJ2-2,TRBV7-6,ASSLRSGGNTGELF
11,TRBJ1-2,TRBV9,ASSVGTNYGYT
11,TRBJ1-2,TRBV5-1,ASSFGQGGGYT
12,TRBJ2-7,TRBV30,AWRQAGGLYEQY
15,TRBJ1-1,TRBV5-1,ASSPRPGTPTNTEAF
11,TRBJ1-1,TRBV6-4,ASSQGRNTEAF
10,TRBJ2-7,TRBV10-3,ATAGQSYEQY
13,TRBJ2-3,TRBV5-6,ASSSGLAYTDTQY
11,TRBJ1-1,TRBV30,AWSVQGDTEAF
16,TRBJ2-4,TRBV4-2,ASSQDQGLAVAKNIQY
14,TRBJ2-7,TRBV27,ASSPYGQVSSYEQY
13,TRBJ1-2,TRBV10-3,AISESRGQNYGYT
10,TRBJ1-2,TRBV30,AWSRQTYGYT
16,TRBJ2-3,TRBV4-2,ASSQGRLAGVPTDTQY
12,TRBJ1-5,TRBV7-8,ASSPGTGVQPQH
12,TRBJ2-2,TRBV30,AWSVGHNTGELF
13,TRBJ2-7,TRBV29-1,SVLGQSNTDYEQY
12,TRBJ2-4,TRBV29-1,SVSRVASGSLGY
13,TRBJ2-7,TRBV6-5,ASSTVQGTPYEQY
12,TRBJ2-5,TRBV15,ATRRVASGETQY
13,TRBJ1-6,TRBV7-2,ASNVAGTEYSPLH